Listed below are T cell receptor beta chains from one sample, sequenced in a study of breast tumors, draining lymph nodes, adjacent tissues. In TCRdb, the multiplex PCR reads were re-called with MiXCR into one record per CDR3 protein. The top ten hold around 3.5% of the sample, which has some 170,000 distinct CDR3 sequences, 33% seen once. Input material: axillary lymph node tissue. The receptors here all came from a female donor with breast cancer. Some clones in this sample may be carry-over from other donors' samples. Both conserved end residues are part of each CDR3. A D gene is named only where the DNA matches it firmly. Clone size, where shown, is once, few, many, or a class for clones that have expanded.

V gene,J gene,clone size,D gene,CDR3 DNA,CDR3 protein
TRBV5-8,TRBJ2-7,many,TRBD2,TGTGCCAGCAGCTTGACTAGCGGGAGGGCCAACTACGAGCAGTACTTC,CASSLTSGRANYEQYF
TRBV5-1,TRBJ2-3,-,TRBD2,TGCGCCAGCAGCTTGTCCAGCCTAGCGGGAGTAGCGGATACGCAGTATTTT,CASSLSSLAGVADTQYF
TRBV5-4,TRBJ1-1,-,-,TGTGCCAGCAGCCCATCAACGGGGAGGACTGAAGCTTTCTTT,CASSPSTGRTEAFF
TRBV3-1,TRBJ2-5,-,-,TGTGCCAGCAGCCGATCCGGGACTGCCTTAGGCTTC,CASSRSGTALGF
TRBV2,TRBJ2-5,many,-,TGTGCCAGCAGAGCCCTTCTACGCCTGGGGCAAGAGACCCAGTACTTC,CASRALLRLGQETQYF
TRBV14,TRBJ2-3,many,TRBD2,TGTGCCAGCAGCCAAGATTTACGGGGAGGGGATCTCCTTTCACAGCCTACGCAGTATTTT,CASSQDLRGGDLLSQPTQYF
TRBV5-8,TRBJ2-7,-,-,TGTGCCACCGGTGGTCCTTACGCTGGTGGCGAGCAGTACTTC,CATGGPYAGGEQYF
TRBV6-2/TRBV6-3,TRBJ2-6,many,-,TGTGCCAGCAACGGAAGAGTCTCTGGGGCCAACGTCCTGACTTTC,CASNGRVSGANVLTF
TRBV7-7,TRBJ1-5,-,-,TGTGCTAGAGGATTCGGGGGAGGGCAGCCCCAGCATTTT,CARGFGGGQPQHF
TRBV7-9,TRBJ2-3,many,-,TGTGCCAGCAGCTCAACACTAGGGGGAGATACGCAGTATTTT,CASSSTLGGDTQYF
TRBV15,TRBJ2-1,many,-,TGTGCCACCAGCAGAGAGACCCTCATGAGCTCCTACAATGAGCAGTTCTTC,CATSRETLMSSYNEQFF
TRBV6-4,TRBJ2-1,many,TRBD2,TGTGCCAGCAGCAGTTTATGGGCGGGAGGGAAAAATGAGCAGTTCTTC,CASSSLWAGGKNEQFF
TRBV5-1,TRBJ1-6,many,-,TGCGCCAGCAGCTTGGAAGGATATTCACCCCTCCACTTT,CASSLEGYSPLHF
TRBV5-6,TRBJ2-1,many,-,TGTGCCAGCAGCAAAAGTTACGGGACAAGCAACAATGAGCAGTTCTTC,CASSKSYGTSNNEQFF
TRBV19,TRBJ2-7,many,-,TGTGCCAGTAGTTACAGGAACGTTGCCTACGAGCAGTACTTC,CASSYRNVAYEQYF
TRBV5-6,TRBJ1-6,-,TRBD1,TGTGCCAGCAGCTTCGGGACAGGGGACTATAATTCACCCCTCCACTTT,CASSFGTGDYNSPLHF
TRBV4-3,TRBJ1-2,-,-,TGCGCCAGCAGCCAAGACACTAGCGGCTACACCTTC,CASSQDTSGYTF
TRBV28,TRBJ1-5,-,-,TGTGCCAGCAGTTCAAGGGGGGTAGGGCATTTT,CASSSRGVGHF
TRBV20-1,TRBJ2-5,many,-,TGCAGTGCCCGGAGGTCCGGGATTAGGGAGACCCAGTACTTC,CSARRSGIRETQYF
TRBV9,TRBJ2-2,-,-,TGTGCCAGCGGGGCTGGAACCGGGGAGCTGTTTTTT,CASGAGTGELFF
TRBV28,TRBJ1-3,many,-,TGTGCCAGCAGTTTGCAGGGAAGGGTAGGAAACACCATATATTTT,CASSLQGRVGNTIYF
TRBV7-2,TRBJ1-5,-,-,TGTGCCAGCAGCTGGAAGGCAGGGAGCCAGCTCCTTTTTTTT,CASSWKAGSQLLFF
TRBV4-1,TRBJ2-7,many,-,TGCGCCAGCAGTTCCGCTTCGGGCGGATACGAGCAGTACTTC,CASSSASGGYEQYF
TRBV20-1,TRBJ2-2,many,-,TGCAGTGCGCCTGATCCGGGTACGAACACCGGGGAGCTGTTTTTT,CSAPDPGTNTGELFF
TRBV11-3,TRBJ2-1,many,TRBD2,TGTGCCAGCAGCCACGGACTAGCGGGACACAATGAGCAGTTCTTC,CASSHGLAGHNEQFF
TRBV19,TRBJ2-5,many,-,TGTGCCAGTAGTATACAAAAGACCCAGTACTTC,CASSIQKTQYF
TRBV5-1,TRBJ1-1,few,-,TGCGCCAGCAGCCTGGCCCCGGGGAGGACTGAAGCTTTCTTT,CASSLAPGRTEAFF
TRBV19,TRBJ2-3,many,TRBD2,TGTGCCAGTAGTGTTAGCGGGAGGGCAGATACGCAGTATTTT,CASSVSGRADTQYF